This T cell receptor beta chain derives from a study of tumor-infiltrating lymphocytes in primary liver carcinoma. The study's findings and limits: Among the pair types, tumor region pairs showed more overlap than tumor-adjacent and tumor-blood pairs.

The V gene end was trimmed by 2 bases and the J gene end by 7 bases; junction bases not matched to a gene: 7. The germline V gene encodes CDR1 SGHAT and CDR2 FQNNGV. The length of the CDR3 is 15 residues. This clonotype was recorded a few times. The antigen remains unidentified. The input was approximately 500 ng total RNA; TCR beta cDNA was made from it with a constant-region primer. The TCR beta library was amplified through three nested multiplex PCR rounds in a modified ARM-PCR procedure. Researchers ran the first two PCR rounds for roughly 11 cycles each with TRBV1-TRBV30 forward primers and a C-beta reverse primer. Each CDR3 protein is one row after TCRdb ran MiXCR on the multiplex PCR reads. The sample contains approximately 64,000 distinct CDR3 sequences, about two thirds of which appear only once. Unsorted bulk tissue, roughly 20-32 mg of it, served as the source for co-extraction of RNA and DNA. Subjects presented with primary liver carcinoma managed by surgical resection.

This sequence joins TRBV11-2 and TRBJ2-3; TRBD1 matches 9 bases. The origin of this receptor is a man aged 35 to 55 with primary liver carcinoma and hepatitis B virus infection. Sequencing was performed on liver tumor tissue from sampling region 4. Documented subset: tumor region T4, right-lateral pole. The CDR3: CASSLSGQGPYTQYF. DNA of the CDR3: TGTGCCAGCAGCTTATCCGGACAGGGGCCGTATACGCAGTATTTT.